This TCR beta chain emerged from a study of blood T cells in healthy people across ages. Background on the study: Template switching retrieved approximately one barcoded beta molecule for each two T cells.

This clonotype was recorded a few times. As yet, its antigen is unknown. A sample-barcoded 5' primer and a J-beta primer mix were used in a second PCR of about 6 to 12 cycles. TCRdb re-analysed the 5' RACE reads in MiXCR, keeping a single row per CDR3 protein. Among 750,000 to 850,000 distinct CDR3 sequences listed, approximately 25% were seen once. Trimming pared 6 bases from V and 2 bases from J, leaving 13 bases between. This CDR3 comprises 13 residues. Germline CDR1 reads SQVTM; CDR2 reads ANQGSEA. The study, taken as a whole, reports: For the donors, CMV status was unknown and possibly confounded expanded clonotype changes. Aged donors had fewer naive CD4+ cells and lower diversity than long-lived donors.

These data were also filed under a second study, of T cells of mothers and their children. That study adds: The entire RNA extract went into cDNA synthesis at about 1.5 ug per 15 ul.

The origin of this receptor is a boy between 10 and 17 years old in good health. The sample taken for sequencing was blood. The chain links TRBV29-1 to TRBJ2-5; the D gene is possibly TRBD2 (7 bases). CDR3: CSVGGARQETQYF. CDR3 bases: TGCAGCGTAGGGGGGGCCAGACAAGAGACCCAGTACTTC.